This is a list of T cell receptor beta chains from one sample in a study of T-cell memory formation after mild COVID-19. TCRdb processed the 5' RACE reads anew with MiXCR; each CDR3 protein has one entry. Among 310,000 or so distinct CDR3 sequences listed, roughly 15% were seen once. Sequencing input: PBMCs or a T cell subset sorted from them (not recorded which). Receptors originate from a young man who had mild COVID-19 (a few samples of this study predate the infection). Cell type and time point are not known. CDR3s include the opening cysteine and the closing phenylalanine or tryptophan. The D gene is left open where the match is weak. A row's size may be missing; if present it is once, few, many or a size class.

>-|TRBV24-1|TRBJ1-5|-
CATSAPPDGHQHF
TGTGCCACCAGCGCTCCCCCGGACGGACACCAGCATTTT
>few|TRBV5-5|TRBJ2-7|-
CASSPPRLASIYEQYF
TGTGCCAGCAGCCCCCCGAGGCTAGCGAGCATCTACGAGCAGTACTTC
>-|TRBV10-3|TRBJ2-7|TRBD2
CATSGGRLLDEQYF
TGTGCCACCTCCGGGGGGAGACTTCTAGACGAGCAGTACTTC
>-|TRBV3-1|TRBJ2-3|-
CASSQGAPRTDTQYF
TGTGCCAGCAGCCAAGGGGCGCCTAGGACAGATACGCAGTATTTT
>few|TRBV6-2/TRBV6-3|TRBJ2-1|-
CASKRDPYNEQFF
TGTGCCAGCAAACGGGACCCCTACAATGAGCAGTTCTTC
>-|TRBV12-3/TRBV12-4|TRBJ1-1|-
CASSPAGRAFF
TGTGCCAGCAGTCCCGCGGGTAGAGCTTTCTTT
>few|TRBV29-1|TRBJ2-6|-
CSVEGDSGANVLTF
TGCAGCGTTGAAGGGGATTCTGGGGCCAACGTCCTGACTTTC
>-|TRBV7-2|TRBJ2-4|-
CASSRQNGNIQYF
TGTGCCAGCAGCCGGCAGAACGGGAACATTCAGTACTTC
>few|TRBV7-6|TRBJ1-2|-
CASSSASHYGYTF
TGTGCCAGCAGCTCCGCTTCCCATTATGGCTACACCTTC
>-|TRBV6-5|TRBJ1-3|-
CASSSGDGHSGNTIYF
TGTGCCAGCAGTTCGGGGGACGGGCACTCTGGAAACACCATATATTTT
>few|TRBV6-6|TRBJ2-5|TRBD1
CASSYRGQYQETQYF
TGTGCCAGCAGTTACCGGGGACAGTACCAAGAGACCCAGTACTTC
>-|TRBV6-2/TRBV6-3|TRBJ1-5|TRBD1
CASSSDRDEEQPQHF
TGTGCCAGCAGCTCCGACAGGGACGAGGAGCAGCCCCAGCATTTT
>-|TRBV7-2|TRBJ2-1|TRBD2
CASSLVSSGGADEQFF
TGTGCCAGCAGCTTAGTATCAAGCGGGGGGGCCGATGAGCAGTTCTTC
>many|TRBV7-8|TRBJ2-7|TRBD2
CASSASGLAGADEQYF
TGTGCCAGCAGCGCAAGCGGACTAGCGGGGGCAGACGAGCAGTACTTC
>-|TRBV12-5|TRBJ1-5|-
CASGLRWAQHF
TGTGCTAGTGGTTTGCGCTGGGCCCAGCATTTT
>few|TRBV4-3|TRBJ1-2|TRBD1
CASNEGQEFDGYTF
TGCGCCAGCAATGAGGGACAGGAATTCGATGGCTACACCTTC
>-|TRBV7-2|TRBJ2-5|TRBD2
CASSDGTSRETQYF
TGTGCCAGCAGCGACGGGACTAGTCGGGAGACCCAGTACTTC
>few|TRBV4-3|TRBJ1-2|TRBD1
CASSQLTGGPYGYTF
TGCGCCAGCAGCCAATTGACAGGGGGACCCTATGGCTACACCTTC